This T cell receptor (beta chain) was recorded in a study of early T cells in non-severe SARS-CoV-2 infection. The overall study: Bulk RNA isolated from unsorted whole blood underwent sequencing; chains were not paired. Study-wide results and caveats: Reliance on VDJdb matching favored anti-spike CD8 responses; private and CD4 specificities were missed.

Unique molecular identifiers were attached to individual cDNA molecules. TCRdb re-called the 5' RACE reads with MiXCR, one entry per CDR3 protein. This sample has 60,000 to 70,000 distinct CDR3 sequences, with more than 4% found just once. This clonotype was recorded many times. What it binds is not known. The receptor was derived from an adult who was a healthcare worker with PCR-confirmed SARS-CoV-2 infection or an uninfected control (not recorded which). The material sequenced was whole blood.

The CDR3 region has the DNA TGCGGGAGAAAACGCGGGGACACCGGGGAGCTGTTTTTT. Amino acid sequence: CGRKRGDTGELFF. The J gene is TRBJ2-2, the V gene TRBV20-1, with D maybe TRBD2 (6 bases). Germline V lookup: CDR1 DFQATT, CDR2 SNEGSKA (reference sequence). This CDR3 spans 13 amino acids.